The 22 T cell receptor beta chains listed next were all sequenced from one sample in a study of blood T cell repertoires in COVID-19. The table came from immunoSEQ multiplex PCR; TCRdb's copy has only in-frame clones and leaves some out. Found here are more than 90,000 clones, about four fifths of them singletons; the top ten hold more than 20%. The sample taken for sequencing was peripheral blood. These receptors were taken from a human donor in a cohort sampled during active COVID-19.

This chain links TRBV6-1 with TRBJ1-1; 9 bases align to TRBD1. The CDR3 sequence is 18 residues long. The V gene end was trimmed by 2 bases and the J gene end by 6 bases; junction bases not matched to a gene: 16. Germline V CDR1 and CDR2: MNHNS, SASEGT. CDR3 residues: CASSEYGPGQGYLPEAFF. Written as DNA, the CDR3 is TGTGCCAGCAGTGAATACGGACCGGGACAGGGTTACCTCCCTGAAGCTTTCTTT.

The chain employs TRBV25-1 and TRBJ1-2, with 11 bases that match TRBD1. The CDR3 runs to 14 residues. Losses at the gene ends were 6 bases for V and 3 bases for J; bases not matched to a gene: 3. CDR1 is MGHDK, CDR2 SYGVNS, per germline. The CDR3 here is CASRGTGGHYGYTF. In DNA form, the CDR3 reads TGTGCCAGCAGAGGGACAGGGGGTCACTATGGCTACACCTTC.

The chain has TRBV29-1 and TRBJ1-2; D is uncertain. This CDR3 comprises 12 residues. V was shortened by 2 bases and J by 2 bases, with 6 bases between the two germline ends. The germline V gene encodes CDR1 SQVTM and CDR2 ANQGSEA. Here the CDR3 DNA reads TGCAGCGTTGAAAGCGCCAACTATGGCTACACCTTC. Translated, it gives CSVESANYGYTF. Filled out from reference TRBV29-1 and TRBJ1-2, the complete variable domain reads SAVISQKPSRDICQRGTSLTIQCQVDSQVTMMFWYRQQPGQSLTLIATANQGSEATYESGFVIDKFPISRPNLTFSTLTVSNMSPEDSSIYLCSVESANYGYTFGSGTRLTVV.

The CDR3 region has the DNA TGTGCCAGCAGTTTCTGGGACAGGGTAGGTGGCTACACCTTC. Translated: CASSFWDRVGGYTF. This chain joins TRBV28 and TRBJ1-2; 9 nucleotides align to TRBD1. The CDR3 contains 14 residues. Germline V gene data show CDR1 as MDHEN and CDR2 as SYDVKM. V shed 3 bases and J 7 bases; nucleotides not matched to a gene: 6.

This clone was observed once. The V gene is TRBV7-3, the J gene TRBJ2-2; 10 nucleotides align to TRBD2. Germline V gene sequence: CDR1 SGHTA, CDR2 FQGTGA. J was trimmed by 5 bases and V by 5 bases; bases with no gene match: 8. The CDR3 covers 16 residues. In DNA form, the CDR3 reads TGTGCCAGCAGCCAGGGAAGCGGGGGGGCTACCGGGGAGCTGTTTTTT. This translates into CASSQGSGGATGELFF.

The V and J genes are TRBV6-5 and TRBJ1-4; 9 positions agree with TRBD1. Germline lookup yields CDR1 MNHEY and CDR2 SVGAGI. CDR3 size: 14 residues. V lost 7 bases, J lost 8 bases, and 8 bases stayed unmatched. The CDR3 bases are TGTGCCAGCATTTTTGGACAGGGGAGCGAAAAACTGTTTTTT. It encodes CASIFGQGSEKLFF.

This clone was seen once. CDR3 bases: TGCGCCAGCAGCCGCAGCGGTTCCTCCTACAATGAGCAGTTCTTC. This encodes CASSRSGSSYNEQFF. V and J are TRBV5-1 and TRBJ2-1; TRBD2 might be the D (5 bases). Germline-derived CDR1 and CDR2 are SGHRS and YFSETQ. This CDR3 region has 15 residues. V gave up 4 bases and J gave up 0 bases, with 11 bases separating them.

This clone was detected only once. The chain links TRBV18 to TRBJ1-5; D perhaps matches TRBD1 (6 bases). Germline V gene sequence: CDR1 KGHSH, CDR2 LQKENI. Trimming left V 3 bases short and J 6 bases short, with 12 bases between. The length of the CDR3 is 14 residues. CDR3 loop: CASSPGTPPQPQHF. DNA of the CDR3: TGTGCCAGCTCACCCGGGACACCACCTCAGCCCCAGCATTTT.

V and J are TRBV15 and TRBJ1-3, with D possibly TRBD1 on 5 matching bases. CDR3 size: 14 residues. Deletions cut 5 bases from V and 4 bases from J, with 12 bases between. Germline V gives CDR1 LNHNV, CDR2 YYDKDF (reference sequence). The CDR3 protein is CATSLGQRGNTIYF. DNA of the CDR3: TGTGCCACCAGCTTAGGACAACGAGGAAACACCATATATTTT.

This clone came up once. The chain combines TRBV11-2 with TRBJ2-2, with TRBD2 identical over 7 bases. CDR3 size: 16 residues. Losses at the gene ends were 1 base for V and 2 bases for J; bases not matched to a gene: 4. In germline, CDR1 is SGHAT, CDR2 FQNNGV. CDR3 loop: CASSLVSGFNTGELFF. CDR3 nucleotide sequence: TGTGCCAGCAGCTTAGTTAGCGGGTTCAACACCGGGGAGCTGTTTTTT. Combining the CDR3 with reference TRBV11-2 and TRBJ2-2 gives the whole variable domain EAGVAQSPRYKIIEKRQSVAFWCNPISGHATLYWYQQILGQGPKLLIQFQNNGVVDDSQLPKDRFSAERLKGVDSTLKIQPAKLEDSAVYLCASSLVSGFNTGELFFGEGSRLTVL.

The chain recombines TRBV6-5 with TRBJ1-2; 11 nucleotides match TRBD1. CDR3 size: 16 residues. V gave up 2 bases and J gave up 0 bases; unmatched junction bases: 2. Germline assignment: CDR1 MNHEY and CDR2 SVGAGI. The CDR3 DNA reads TGTGCCAGCAGTTACGGACAGGGGGCGCCTAACTATGGCTACACCTTC. Amino acid sequence: CASSYGQGAPNYGYTF.

The rearrangement links TRBV11-2 to TRBJ2-3; 11 bases fit TRBD2. Trimming removed 5 bases from V and 2 bases from J; junction bases left unmatched: 6. This CDR3 has 16 residues. Germline V gives CDR1 SGHAT, CDR2 FQNNGV. The CDR3 reads CASSVRGLAATDTQYF. The DNA of the CDR3 is TGTGCCAGCAGCGTGAGGGGACTAGCGGCCACAGATACGCAGTATTTT.

This clone is a singleton in its sample. V and J are TRBV2 and TRBJ1-5; 8 nucleotides line up with TRBD1. Germline CDR1 is SNHLY and CDR2 is FYNNEI. This CDR3 is built from 15 residues. V trimming: 4 bases; J trimming: 5 bases; junction bases outside the gene matches: 7. The CDR3 spells CASSADRGTYQPQHF. The CDR3 coding sequence is TGTGCCAGCAGTGCAGACAGGGGAACTTATCAGCCCCAGCATTTT.

The rearrangement uses TRBV28 and TRBJ2-3; 7 bases match TRBD2. The CDR3 spans 15 residues. Trimming cost V 5 bases and J 6 bases; bases outside gene matches: 11. Looked up from germline, CDR1 is MDHEN and CDR2 is SYDVKM. CDR3 sequence: CASSRSAAGADTQYF. In DNA, the CDR3 is TGTGCCAGCAGTAGGTCCGCCGCGGGAGCGGATACGCAGTATTTT.

The chain is built from TRBV27 and TRBJ2-3, with D possibly matching TRBD2 (6 bases). Germline V gene lookup returns CDR1 MNHEY and CDR2 SMNVEV (reference sequence). The CDR3 has 16 amino acids. Trimming removed 5 bases at V and 3 bases at J, with 18 bases between. This CDR3 is CASSPTSPPTTDTQYF. The CDR3 DNA is TGTGCCAGCAGTCCAACTAGCCCTCCGACAACAGATACGCAGTATTTT.

A remark on this clone: An end of the junction does not agree with germline; a read error may underlie this. The chain recombines TRBV7-7 with TRBJ2-1, with D possibly being TRBD2 (5 bases). Germline V lookup: CDR1 SSHAT, CDR2 FNYEAQ (reference sequence). The CDR3 spans 17 residues. The CDR3 DNA follows: TGTGCTAGCAGCTTAGGGTCTGGGTGGAGGTCCTACAATGAGCAGTTCTTC. Amino acid sequence: CASSLGSGWRSYNEQFF.

The chain couples TRBV9 to TRBJ2-2, with 7 bases that match TRBD2. Germline CDR1 and CDR2: SGDLS and YYNGEE. This CDR3 is 15 amino acids long. With 3 bases clipped from V and 2 bases from J, the junction kept 4 bases outside the gene matches. The chain's CDR3 is CASSAGLVNTGELFF. The CDR3 nucleotides read TGTGCCAGCAGCGCCGGACTAGTTAACACCGGGGAGCTGTTTTTT.

The chain joins TRBV5-1 to TRBJ2-7; 9 nucleotides align to TRBD1. J was trimmed by 3 bases and V by 2 bases; bases with no gene match: 6. The CDR3 is 15 amino acids. From germline, CDR1 is SGHRS and CDR2 YFSETQ. CDR3 sequence: CASSFPGQGFYEQYF. The CDR3 bases are TGCGCCAGCAGCTTCCCGGGACAGGGCTTCTACGAGCAGTACTTC.

This chain connects TRBV5-6 to TRBJ1-3; no clear D. Germline loops: CDR1 SGHDT, CDR2 YYEEEE. V lost 2 bases to trimming and J lost 8 bases, with 5 bases between them. The CDR3 loop spans 11 amino acids. CDR3 bases: TGTGCCAGCAGCTTACAGCACACCATATATTTT. It encodes CASSLQHTIYF.

The chain uses TRBV2 and TRBJ2-7; 8 nucleotides agree with TRBD2. Germline CDR1 SNHLY, CDR2 FYNNEI. The CDR3 is 14 amino acids. V dropped 10 bases and J dropped 5; count of bases not matched to a gene: 13. DNA for the CDR3: TGTGCCAACCAAGGGAGCGGGAGAGAACACGAGCAGTACTTC. Amino acids: CANQGSGREHEQYF.

The chain carries TRBV18 and TRBJ1-2; perhaps TRBD1 as D (5 bases). Between the trimmed V and J ends, which lost 3 bases and 2 bases, there was a span of 10 bases. The CDR3 is 14 residues long. Germline CDR1 reads KGHSH; CDR2 reads LQKENI. The CDR3 DNA reads as TGTGCCAGCTCACCTAAGGAGGGGAACTATGGCTACACCTTC. Its protein product is CASSPKEGNYGYTF.

The V call is TRBV4-3, the J call TRBJ1-1, with D perhaps matching TRBD1 (5 bases). CDR1 and CDR2 from the germline V gene are LGHNA and YSLEER. Between the trimmed V and J ends, which lost 0 bases and 0 bases, there was a span of 11 bases. The CDR3 has 16 amino acids. CDR3 protein: CASSQDRGYVNTEAFF. Here the CDR3 DNA reads TGCGCCAGCAGCCAAGATCGGGGGTATGTGAACACTGAAGCTTTCTTT.